This section outlines one T cell receptor (beta chain) sequence together with its context. This sample was taken from a study of tumor T cells in aggressive B-cell lymphoma. The V gene end was trimmed by 1 base and the J gene end by 4 bases; junction bases not matched to a gene: 6. This CDR3 is built from 15 residues. Germline CDR1 is LGHNA and CDR2 is YNFKEQ. Only in-frame clones appear in the TCRdb table, and some are missing; sequencing was by immunoSEQ multiplex PCR. The sample includes over 3,500 clones, around 80% of them seen just once. The chain joins TRBV4-2 to TRBJ1-2; 7 nucleotides align to TRBD1. The sample taken for sequencing was tumor tissue. This TCR was sampled from an adult with diffuse large B cell lymphoma. The CDR3 protein is CASSQGLGGGYGYTF. The CDR3 DNA sequence: TGTGCCAGCAGCCAAGGGTTAGGGGGCGGCTATGGCTACACCTTC.